Each of the 30 T cell receptor beta chains below was sequenced from the same sample in a study of shared clonotypes between healthy human individuals. Clones were sequenced by immunoSEQ multiplex PCR, and TCRdb holds only the in-frame ones, with some missing. The table records over a million clones, 70% to 80% of them present only once. The specimen sequenced was memory CD4+ T cells from PBMCs. The subset denotes: CD45RA-negative fraction. These receptors were collected from a man between 18 and 29 years old in good health. Some clones in this sample may be carry-over from other donors' samples.

The CDR3 protein is CASTPQGYLSYEQYF. CDR3 sequence (DNA): TGTGCCAGCACCCCCCAGGGGTACCTCTCCTACGAGCAGTACTTC. The chain joins TRBV6-1 to TRBJ2-7, with a possible D match to TRBD1 (6 bases). The V end was cut by 7 bases, the J end by 0 bases, with 16 bases between. Germline CDR1 MNHNS, CDR2 SASEGT. The CDR3 covers 15 residues.

The rearrangement links TRBV5-4 to TRBJ1-2; TRBD1 agrees at 7 bases. Germline V lookup: CDR1 SGHNT, CDR2 YYREEE (reference sequence). This CDR3 has 14 amino acids. V lost 0 bases to trimming and J lost 7 bases; unmatched junction nucleotides: 6. CDR3: CASSLAVRGAGYTF. Here the CDR3 DNA reads TGTGCCAGCAGCTTGGCGGTCAGGGGGGCTGGCTACACCTTC. The variable domain in full, with the rest retrieved from reference TRBV5-4 and TRBJ1-2, is ETGVTQSPTHLIKTRGQQVTLRCSSQSGHNTVSWYQQALGQGPQFIFQYYREEENGRGNFPPRFSGLQFPNYSSELNVNALELDDSALYLCASSLAVRGAGYTFGSGTRLTVV.

As to this clone: A much more abundant neighbour one base away suggests this may be a read error. The V call is TRBV27, the J call TRBJ1-5; 7 positions match TRBD1. Per the germline V gene, CDR1 is MNHEY and CDR2 is SMNVEV (reference sequence). With 5 bases clipped from V and 1 base from J, the junction kept 2 bases outside the gene matches. This CDR3 region has 14 residues. The CDR3 sequence is CASSRDRSNQPQHF. In nucleotides, the CDR3 is TGTGCCAGCAGTCGGGACAGAAGCAATCAGCCCCAGCATTTT.

The table lists this clone with a few counts. The gene calls are TRBV2 and TRBJ1-1, with D tentatively TRBD1 (5 bases). Trimming took 5 bases from V and 11 from J, leaving 18 bases between them. Germline V gene data show CDR1 as SNHLY and CDR2 as FYNNEI. This CDR3 is built from 13 residues. CDR3 nucleotide sequence: TGTGCCAGCAGTTTGCAGGGCGCCCCGGGGGCTTTCTTT. It codes for CASSLQGAPGAFF.

This clone occurred a few times. This rearrangement joins TRBV18 to TRBJ2-7; TRBD1 aligns across 10 bases. Germline trimming cut 2 bases from V and 3 bases from J; bases unmatched to any gene: 4. The CDR3 loop spans 15 amino acids. CDR1 KGHSH and CDR2 LQKENI come from the germline V gene. In DNA form, the CDR3 reads TGTGCCAGCTCACCAGGGACAGGGGCATTCTACGAGCAGTACTTC. It specifies CASSPGTGAFYEQYF.

This sequence joins TRBV11-2 and TRBJ1-1, with D possibly TRBD1 on 5 matching bases. Trimming cost V 1 base and J 4 bases, with 10 bases left between them. The CDR3 extends over 14 amino acids. CDR1 and CDR2 from the germline V gene are SGHAT and FQNNGV. The CDR3 is CASSLGPGSTEAFF. In DNA form, the CDR3 reads TGTGCCAGCAGCTTAGGCCCAGGGTCCACTGAAGCTTTCTTT.

For this clone: Germline is not matched at one junction end, which may reflect a read error. The chain uses TRBV19 and TRBJ2-1, with unresolved D. CDR1 is LNHDA and CDR2 is SQIVND in the germline V gene (reference sequence). This CDR3 is 14 amino acids long. DNA of the CDR3: TGTGCCAGTAGAGTCACCCGCTCCAACAATGAGCAGTTCTTC. Encoded protein: CASRVTRSNNEQFF. Together with reference TRBV19 and TRBJ2-1, the CDR3 gives the full variable domain: DGGITQSPKYLFRKEGQNVTLSCEQNLNHDAMYWYRQDPGQGLRLIYYSQIVNDFQKGDIAEGYSVSREKKESFPLTVTSAQKNPTAFYLCASRVTRSNNEQFFGPGTRLTVL.

Regarding this clone: The same CDR3 can be traced to other DNA sequences in this sample. J is TRBJ1-2 and V is TRBV5-1; D is ambiguous. Germline CDR1 is SGHRS and CDR2 is YFSETQ. Trimming left V 0 bases short and J 1 base short, with 4 bases between. The CDR3 contains 13 residues. Written as DNA, the CDR3 is TGCGCCAGCAGCTTGGCTGTTAACTATGGCTACACCTTC. Its protein is CASSLAVNYGYTF.

Worth noting for this clone: A read error likely explains this, since a far larger clone differs by one base. The V and J genes are TRBV10-3 and TRBJ1-1; 9 bases are shared with TRBD1. Per germline, CDR1 ENHRY and CDR2 SYGVKD. The CDR3 is made up of 14 amino acids. CDR3 residues: CAITSDRGGTKAFF. CDR3 nucleotide sequence: TGTGCCATAACCTCGGACAGGGGAGGCACTAAAGCTTTCTTT.

The chain carries TRBV29-1 and TRBJ2-1, with a tentative D call TRBD2 (5 bases). The CDR3 runs 13 residues. Trimming stripped 8 bases from V and 6 bases from J, with 17 bases between. Per the germline V gene, CDR1 is SQVTM and CDR2 is ANQGSEA. The CDR3 loop is CSPDWAGRNEQFF. The CDR3 DNA sequence: TGCAGCCCCGATTGGGCGGGCCGCAATGAGCAGTTCTTC.

This clone was seen more than once but under ten times. The chain is built from TRBV2 and TRBJ2-7; TRBD1 matches 12 bases. The V segment lost 4 bases and the J segment 6 bases; nucleotides outside the gene matches: 7. The CDR3 length is 15 residues. Germline loops: CDR1 SNHLY, CDR2 FYNNEI. The DNA for the CDR3 is TGTGCCAGCAGTGGACCGGGGACAGGGGGCTTCGAGCAGTACTTC. It is translated as CASSGPGTGGFEQYF.

The V and J genes are TRBV19 and TRBJ2-7; unclear D gene. The CDR3 has 14 amino acids. From germline, CDR1 is LNHDA and CDR2 SQIVND (reference sequence). V lost 5 bases and J lost 3, with 14 bases in between. In DNA, the CDR3 is TGTGCCAGTAGTCGGGCAGGAGACCTCTACGAGCAGTACTTC. Translated, it gives CASSRAGDLYEQYF.

A few counts support this clone. The chain couples TRBV21-1 to TRBJ2-1; the D segment call TRBD2 is taken from the table without a DNA check. TRBV21-1 is designated a pseudogene. This CDR3 is 16 amino acids long. The CDR3: CASSTRTSGTYNEQFF. The CDR3 coding sequence is TGTGCCAGCAGCACACGGACTAGCGGGACTTACAATGAGCAGTTCTTC.

V is TRBV11-2 and J is TRBJ2-7, with D possibly matching TRBD2 (6 bases). The CDR3 totals 15 residues. Trimming removed 0 bases at V and 3 bases at J, with 12 bases between. Per the germline V gene, CDR1 is SGHAT and CDR2 is FQNNGV. The CDR3 DNA sequence: TGTGCCAGCAGCTTAGAGACGGGAGTAGGCTACGAGCAGTACTTC. Translation: CASSLETGVGYEQYF. The whole variable domain, remainder taken from reference TRBV11-2 and TRBJ2-7, is EAGVAQSPRYKIIEKRQSVAFWCNPISGHATLYWYQQILGQGPKLLIQFQNNGVVDDSQLPKDRFSAERLKGVDSTLKIQPAKLEDSAVYLCASSLETGVGYEQYFGPGTRLTVT.

This clone has more than one count but fewer than ten. The chain employs TRBV5-1 and TRBJ1-2; possibly TRBD1 for D (5 bases). Deletions cut 6 bases from V and 0 bases from J, with 12 bases between. CDR1 is SGHRS and CDR2 is YFSETQ in the germline V gene. The CDR3 spans 14 residues. CDR3: CASNADSSNYGYTF. The CDR3 DNA sequence: TGCGCCAGCAACGCCGACAGCTCTAACTATGGCTACACCTTC.

This chain links TRBV7-2 with TRBJ2-3; D not certain. Germline loops: CDR1 SGHTA, CDR2 FQGNSA. V dropped 0 bases and J dropped 5 bases, with 9 bases sitting between them. The CDR3 contains 14 residues. The CDR3 sequence is CASSLAGFRDTQYF. As DNA, the CDR3 is TGTGCCAGCAGCTTAGCGGGATTTAGAGATACGCAGTATTTT.

The V and J genes are TRBV27 and TRBJ2-2; no clear D gene. This CDR3 comprises 14 residues. CDR1 is MNHEY and CDR2 is SMNVEV in the germline V gene (reference sequence). The ends were cut back, 6 bases at V and 3 bases at J, with 11 bases in the middle. CDR3: CASSPSSYTGELFF. In nucleotides, the CDR3 is TGTGCCAGCAGCCCCTCTTCATACACCGGGGAGCTGTTTTTT.

The chain recombines TRBV10-1 with TRBJ2-5; tentative D call: TRBD2 (6 bases). The CDR3 extends over 14 amino acids. V lost 7 bases, J lost 8 bases, and 20 bases lay in between. CDR1 and CDR2 (germline): WNHNN, SYGVQD (reference sequence). DNA of the CDR3: TGCGCCAGCACCCCATCTGGGACTGGAGGTACCCAGTACTTC. Translating it yields CASTPSGTGGTQYF.

The V gene is TRBV10-3, the J gene TRBJ2-2, with no clear D. Germline CDR1 reads ENHRY; CDR2 reads SYGVKD. V was pared by 6 bases and J by 6 bases, with 8 bases between. CDR3 length: 12 amino acids. CDR3 DNA sequence: TGTGCCATCAGCCCCAGCTCCGGGGAGCTGTTTTTT. It codes for CAISPSSGELFF.

The rearrangement uses TRBV10-1 and TRBJ1-1; no firm D call. This CDR3 is 13 amino acids long. Germline V gene data show CDR1 as WNHNN and CDR2 as SYGVQD (reference sequence). V was clipped by 5 bases and J by 1 base, with 8 bases between them. The DNA for the CDR3 is TGCGCCAGCAGTTACTATACGAACACTGAAGCTTTCTTT. This codes for CASSYYTNTEAFF.

V and J are TRBV28 and TRBJ1-1; D is ambiguous. The germline V gene encodes CDR1 MDHEN and CDR2 SYDVKM. V was pared by 7 bases and J by 5 bases, with 11 bases between. The CDR3 extends over 12 amino acids. For the CDR3, the DNA is TGTGCCAGCAATTCCAGGTTAACTGAAGCTTTCTTT. This codes for CASNSRLTEAFF.

The J gene is TRBJ1-3, the V gene TRBV2; a possible D gene is TRBD1 (5 bases). V lost 8 bases, J lost 0 bases, and 11 bases lay in between. Germline loops: CDR1 SNHLY, CDR2 FYNNEI. This CDR3 spans 14 amino acids. The CDR3 region has the DNA TGTGCCAGCTGGGGCATCCCCTCTGGAAACACCATATATTTT. Amino acid sequence: CASWGIPSGNTIYF.

The chain uses TRBV27 and TRBJ2-7, with a weak D call TRBD2 (5 bases). This CDR3 spans 15 amino acids. Germline V gives CDR1 MNHEY, CDR2 SMNVEV (reference sequence). The V end was cut by 1 base, the J end by 5 bases, with 15 bases between. CDR3 in amino acids: CASSLLFGIRNEQYF. As DNA, the CDR3 is TGTGCCAGCAGTTTATTATTCGGGATTCGTAACGAGCAGTACTTC.

The sample holds a few counts of this clone. The chain carries TRBV18 and TRBJ1-2; weak D call: TRBD1 (6 bases). V was clipped by 5 bases and J by 4 bases, with 11 bases between them. The CDR3 runs 13 residues. CDR1 KGHSH and CDR2 LQKENI come from the germline V gene. In nucleotides, the CDR3 is TGTGCCAGCTCAGCCGGACAGCCCTATGGCTACACCTTC. It is translated as CASSAGQPYGYTF.

The rearrangement joins TRBV9 to TRBJ2-5, with 7 bases lining up with TRBD1. Near its end, the DNA agrees better with TRBJ2-7, so the J call may be wrong. Germline-derived CDR1 and CDR2 are SGDLS and YYNGEE. The CDR3 consists of 13 residues. The CDR3 here is CASSAPQGYEQYF. The CDR3 region has the DNA TGTGCCAGCAGCGCACCACAGGGGTACGAGCAGTACTTC.

This chain links TRBV4-3 with TRBJ2-5; 10 bases are shared with TRBD2. Trimming at V came to 1 base and at J to 5 bases, leaving 10 bases not matched to a gene. There are 17 residues in the CDR3. Germline V gene lookup returns CDR1 LGHNA and CDR2 YSLEER. The CDR3 DNA is TGCGCCAGCAGCCAAGGCGTCGCTAGCGGGAGAGGGGAGACCCAGTACTTC. Translation: CASSQGVASGRGETQYF.

V is TRBV7-8 and J is TRBJ1-1; TRBD1 aligns across 7 bases. Germline CDR1 reads SGHVS; CDR2 reads FQNEAQ. CDR3 length: 13 residues. With V trimmed by 8 bases and J by 1 base, 4 bases remained unmatched. The CDR3 loop reads CASRDSPNTEAFF. CDR3 coding DNA: TGTGCCAGCCGGGACAGCCCGAACACTGAAGCTTTCTTT.

As to this clone: A far larger clone is just one base off, so this is likely a read error. The CDR3 nucleotides read TGCAGCGCTGACCCCCAGGGCGGGTATGGCTACACCTTC. It codes for CSADPQGGYGYTF. V gene TRBV29-1 combines with J gene TRBJ1-2; D perhaps matches TRBD1 (5 bases). The CDR3 is 13 amino acids. Germline V gene data show CDR1 as SQVTM and CDR2 as ANQGSEA. V gave up 7 bases and J gave up 5 bases, with 17 bases separating them.

V gene TRBV1 combines with J gene TRBJ2-2; the D call TRBD2 from the table was never checked on the DNA. TRBV1 is a listed pseudogene. CDR3 length equals 15 residues. As DNA, the CDR3 is TGCACCAGCAGCCAAGATCGCGGGGAATCCGGGGAGCTGTTTTTT. This encodes CTSSQDRGESGELFF.

The chain recombines TRBV5-8 with TRBJ1-5; 9 bases line up with TRBD1. CDR1 SGHTS and CDR2 YDEGEE come from the germline V gene. The CDR3 runs to 15 residues. V shed 3 bases and J 0 bases; nucleotides not matched to a gene: 1. Here the CDR3 DNA reads TGTGCCAGCAGCTGGACAGGGGATAGCAATCAGCCCCAGCATTTT. Encoded protein: CASSWTGDSNQPQHF.